This TCR beta chain was obtained from a study of T cell responses to AZD1222 COVID-19 vaccine. Study-wide results and limits: Samples come after the peak T cell response, not at day 14.

This clone was recorded once. Its target is not known. The CDR3 consists of 15 residues. Germline V CDR1 and CDR2: SGHRS, YFSETQ. The V gene lost 4 bases and the J gene lost 10 bases, with 22 bases spanning the gap. Using immunoSEQ multiplex PCR, the repertoire was profiled, and TCRdb retains in-frame clones only, with some absent. The repertoire holds more than 35,000 clones, 83% seen once, with over 40% in the top ten. The chain carries TRBV5-1 and TRBJ2-3, with D possibly being TRBD2 (5 bases). The sequence came from an adult in good health. The specimen was peripheral blood, collected on day 0 of AZD1222 vaccination. This chain's CDR3 is CASSPTPGSAVAQYF. The DNA of the CDR3 is TGCGCCAGCAGCCCCACCCCGGGGTCAGCAGTGGCGCAGTATTTT.